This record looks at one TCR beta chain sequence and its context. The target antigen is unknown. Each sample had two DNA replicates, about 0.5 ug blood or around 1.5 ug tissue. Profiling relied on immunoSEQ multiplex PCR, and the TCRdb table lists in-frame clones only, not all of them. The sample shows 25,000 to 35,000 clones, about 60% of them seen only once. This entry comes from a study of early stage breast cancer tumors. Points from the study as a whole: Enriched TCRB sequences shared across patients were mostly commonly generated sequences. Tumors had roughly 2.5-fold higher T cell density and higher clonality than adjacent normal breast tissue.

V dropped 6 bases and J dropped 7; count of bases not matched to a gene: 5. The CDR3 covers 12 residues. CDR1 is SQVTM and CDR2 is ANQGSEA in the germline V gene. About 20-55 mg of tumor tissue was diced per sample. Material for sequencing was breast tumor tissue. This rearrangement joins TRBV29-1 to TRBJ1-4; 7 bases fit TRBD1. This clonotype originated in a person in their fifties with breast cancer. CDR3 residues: CSVLDRAEKLFF. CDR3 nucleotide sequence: TGCAGCGTCCTCGACAGGGCTGAAAAACTGTTTTTT.